The entry that follows covers one T cell receptor beta chain sequence. As yet, its antigen is unknown. The Oncomine TCR Beta short-read assay sequenced DNA from cultured CD4+ T cells. TCRdb re-derived calls from the PCR reads in MiXCR, one entry per CDR3 protein. The repertoire holds about 26,000 distinct CDR3 sequences, with under 70% as singletons. The data were obtained in a study of vaccination and CD4 T cells after COVID-19. The CDR3 has 19 amino acids. Per the germline V gene, CDR1 is KGHDR and CDR2 is SFDVKD. V gave up 3 bases and J gave up 3 bases, with 25 bases separating them. Study-level findings and limits: A comparatively limited set of convalescent patients was examined, with no early post-infection timepoints.

The treatment denotes: approximately 9-day PBMC culture with coronavirus spike peptide pools or control peptides (ViraFEST assay). This receptor was taken from a human donor who had recovered from COVID-19. Material: CD4+ T cells from blood, cultured in vitro. This chain joins TRBV24-1 and TRBJ1-2; tentatively, D is TRBD1 (6 bases). For the CDR3, the DNA is TGTGCCACCAGTGATCGTACGGCCGGGGGCCTTACCGAGTACTATGGCTACACCTTC. Translated: CATSDRTAGGLTEYYGYTF.